These 12 T cell receptor beta chains were sequenced from one sample in a study of human T cells and chemical hapten exposure. TCRdb re-called the RACE reads with MiXCR, one entry per CDR3 protein. Of about 42,000 distinct CDR3 sequences listed, around an eighth are singletons. Documented time point: pre-sensitization, week 0. Documented treatment: therapeutic diphenylcyclopropenone sensitization with weekly scalp DPC. The sample here was whole blood, taken in connection with sensitization to the hapten diphenylcyclopropenone (DPC). These receptors were obtained from a woman in her 30s with alopecia areata. Some clones in this sample may be carry-over from other donors' samples.

This clonotype came up many times. The chain joins TRBV11-2 to TRBJ2-7; D gene ambiguous. Germline V lookup: CDR1 SGHAT, CDR2 FQNNGV. There are 13 residues in the CDR3. V was trimmed by 1 base and J by 0 bases, leaving 4 bases between them. The CDR3 DNA reads TGTGCCAGCAGCTTAGGAGCCTCCTACGAGCAGTACTTC. This codes for CASSLGASYEQYF.

The genes are TRBV5-1 and TRBJ2-3; D possibly matches TRBD1 or TRBD2 (5 bases each). Trimming removed 4 bases from V and 0 bases from J, with 18 bases in between. The CDR3 loop spans 17 amino acids. CDR1 and CDR2 from the germline V gene are SGHRS and YFSETQ. CDR3 residues: CASSLTPWGTSTDTQYF. The CDR3 nucleotides read TGCGCCAGCAGCCTGACCCCCTGGGGGACCAGCACAGATACGCAGTATTTT.

The CDR3 DNA reads as TGCGCCAGCAGTGGGCCTGACGGCCCCGGGGCCTACGAGCAGTACTTC. Translated: CASSGPDGPGAYEQYF. The rearrangement joins TRBV10-2 to TRBJ2-7, with a possible D match to TRBD2 (5 bases). Per germline, CDR1 WSHSY and CDR2 SAAADI. The CDR3 is made up of 16 amino acids. The germline V and J ends were trimmed by 4 bases and 2 bases, with 18 bases remaining between them.

This clonotype was seen a few times. The chain links TRBV28 to TRBJ2-1; D not resolved. V was pared by 6 bases and J by 6 bases, with 12 bases between. Germline V gene sequence: CDR1 MDHEN, CDR2 SYDVKM. The CDR3 runs to 13 residues. The CDR3 here is CASSSRSINEQFF. The CDR3 coding sequence is TGTGCCAGCAGCAGCCGGTCCATCAATGAGCAGTTCTTC.

This clonotype was counted many times. V usage is TRBV11-3 and J usage is TRBJ2-1, with D perhaps given as TRBD1 or TRBD2 (5 bases each). From germline, CDR1 is SGHNT and CDR2 YENEEA. The length of the CDR3 is 15 residues. With 4 bases removed from V and 9 bases from J, the gap between germline ends came to 19 bases. CDR3 residues: CASSYDGTATGEQFF. For the CDR3, the DNA is TGTGCCAGCAGCTACGACGGGACGGCGACGGGTGAGCAGTTCTTC.

This clonotype was counted many times. The chain uses TRBV5-1 and TRBJ2-2; D call uncertain. Germline V gene lookup returns CDR1 SGHRS and CDR2 YFSETQ. Trimming removed 0 bases at V and 3 bases at J, with 9 bases between. The CDR3 is 15 amino acids. Here the CDR3 reads CASSLVVRDTGELFF. CDR3 in DNA: TGCGCCAGCAGCTTGGTAGTACGGGACACCGGGGAGCTGTTTTTT.

This clonotype was picked up many times. The chain recombines TRBV7-9 with TRBJ1-5; the D is unclear. The CDR3 is made up of 12 amino acids. V was trimmed by 5 bases and J by 3 bases, leaving 5 bases between them. Germline V gene lookup returns CDR1 SEHNR and CDR2 FQNEAQ (reference sequence). The CDR3 spells CASSRNNQPQHF. CDR3 coding DNA: TGTGCCAGCAGCCGAAACAATCAGCCCCAGCATTTT.

This clonotype was found many times. The chain uses TRBV18 and TRBJ2-5; tentatively, D is TRBD2 (5 bases). CDR3 length: 12 amino acids. Trimming pared 1 base from V and 5 bases from J, leaving 5 bases between. Per the germline V gene, CDR1 is KGHSH and CDR2 is LQKENI. CDR3 sequence: CASSPRRETQYF. The CDR3 DNA reads TGTGCCAGCTCACCACGGAGGGAGACCCAGTACTTC.

This clonotype was observed at least ten times. CDR3 bases: TGTGCCAGCAGTTTTCCAAGATTCGAAAGCTCCTACGAGCAGTACTTC. Encoded protein: CASSFPRFESSYEQYF. The rearrangement uses TRBV28 and TRBJ2-7; D is uncertain. The germline V and J ends were trimmed by 3 bases and 0 bases, with 15 bases remaining between them. This CDR3 is built from 16 residues. Germline lookup yields CDR1 MDHEN and CDR2 SYDVKM.

The chain links TRBV7-9 to TRBJ2-1; no firm D call. With 4 bases removed from V and 1 base from J, the gap between germline ends came to 17 bases. This CDR3 has 17 residues. From germline, CDR1 is SEHNR and CDR2 FQNEAQ (reference sequence). The CDR3 DNA reads as TGTGCCAGCAGCTCTCAGAGGATCCTGACTTCCTACAATGAGCAGTTCTTC. Protein product: CASSSQRILTSYNEQFF.

This clonotype was counted at least ten times. The V gene is TRBV6-2 or TRBV6-3, the J gene TRBJ1-1; 11 bases map to TRBD1. V lost 5 bases and J lost 4; bases outside the gene matches: 12. Germline values: CDR1 MNHEY, CDR2 SVGEGT. The CDR3 contains 17 residues. The CDR3 sequence is CASSPGQGAVIFTEAFF. CDR3 in DNA: TGTGCCAGCAGTCCTGGACAGGGGGCGGTAATTTTCACTGAAGCTTTCTTT.

This clonotype was counted ten times or more. This chain connects TRBV29-1 to TRBJ1-2; 10 bases map to TRBD1. Per the germline V gene, CDR1 is SQVTM and CDR2 is ANQGSEA. The V and J ends lost 4 bases and 6 bases, in that order; junction bases with no gene match: 11. The CDR3 runs to 15 residues. CDR3 sequence reads: CSVAELGTGVDGYTF. The CDR3, as DNA: TGCAGCGTTGCTGAGTTGGGGACAGGGGTTGATGGCTACACCTTC.